Following are 15 T cell receptor beta chains from one sample sequenced in a study of blood T cell repertoires in COVID-19. Some clones are missing from TCRdb's copy, which holds only in-frame ones; the method was immunoSEQ multiplex PCR. The repertoire holds over 200,000 clones, with 80% to 90% as singletons. The specimen sequenced was peripheral blood. The receptors originated from a man in his sixties who had recovered from COVID-19.

This sequence joins TRBV5-1 and TRBJ1-6; D not resolved. The CDR3 runs to 15 residues. Germline loops: CDR1 SGHRS, CDR2 YFSETQ. Trimming removed 5 bases from V and 4 bases from J, with 13 bases in between. CDR3 loop: CASSTGSVYNSPLHF. Written as DNA, the CDR3 is TGCGCCAGCAGTACCGGGTCCGTATATAATTCACCCCTCCACTTT.

This chain connects TRBV29-1 to TRBJ2-1, with a tentative D call TRBD2 (5 bases). This CDR3 comprises 15 residues. The germline V gene has CDR1 SQVTM and CDR2 ANQGSEA. Trimming left V 3 bases short and J 3 bases short, with 15 bases between. The CDR3 coding sequence is TGCAGCGTTGATGGGGTCCAGGAGGACTACAATGAGCAGTTCTTC. This encodes CSVDGVQEDYNEQFF.

The J gene is TRBJ2-7, the V gene TRBV3-1 (or the pseudogene TRBV3-2); 9 nucleotides match TRBD2. Germline-derived CDR1 and CDR2 are LGHDT and YNNKEL (reference sequence). V shed 0 bases and J 6 bases; nucleotides not matched to a gene: 3. There are 14 residues in the CDR3. CDR3 loop: CASSQETSGSEQYF. In DNA, the CDR3 is TGTGCCAGCAGCCAAGAGACTAGCGGCAGCGAGCAGTACTTC.

V gene TRBV30 combines with J gene TRBJ2-3; D may be TRBD2 (6 bases). Germline CDR1 reads GTSNPN; CDR2 reads SVGIG (reference sequence). There are 15 residues in the CDR3. The V and J ends lost 3 bases and 0 bases respectively, with 13 bases between them. The CDR3 is CAWSRGSGSTDTQYF. For the CDR3, the DNA is TGTGCCTGGAGCCGTGGTAGCGGCAGCACAGATACGCAGTATTTT.

The gene calls are TRBV3-1 (or the pseudogene TRBV3-2) and TRBJ1-6; D might be TRBD1 (6 bases). Germline V gene data show CDR1 as LGHDT and CDR2 as YNNKEL (reference sequence). The V end was cut by 2 bases, the J end by 0 bases, with 11 bases between. The CDR3 spans 17 residues. The chain's CDR3 is CASSQPTGSSYNSPLHF. CDR3 DNA: TGTGCCAGCAGCCAACCCACAGGGAGCTCCTATAATTCACCCCTCCACTTT.

This chain connects TRBV5-4 to TRBJ2-3; weak D call: TRBD2 (6 bases). Germline CDR1 is SGHNT and CDR2 is YYREEE (reference sequence). Trimming cost V 3 bases and J 6 bases, with 17 bases left between them. The CDR3 covers 15 residues. The CDR3 DNA reads TGTGCCAGCAGCTCGGGCCGCGGGGCGGAGGATACGCAGTATTTT. The encoded protein is CASSSGRGAEDTQYF. The full variable domain, its missing parts supplied by reference TRBV5-4 and TRBJ2-3, is ETGVTQSPTHLIKTRGQQVTLRCSSQSGHNTVSWYQQALGQGPQFIFQYYREEENGRGNFPPRFSGLQFPNYSSELNVNALELDDSALYLCASSSGRGAEDTQYFGPGTRLTVL.

The chain combines TRBV30 with TRBJ2-7, with D possibly TRBD1 on 5 matching bases. The germline CDR1 and CDR2 sequences are GTSNPN and SVGIG (reference sequence). V was clipped by 1 base and J by 7 bases, with 14 bases between them. The CDR3 has 13 amino acids. Written as DNA, the CDR3 is TGTGCCTGGAGTGGGGCAGGGTGGGTGGAGCAGTACTTC. Translating it yields CAWSGAGWVEQYF.

Comments on this clone: Other DNA sequences of this sample code for an identical CDR3. The chain combines TRBV12-3 or TRBV12-4 with TRBJ1-3; D not resolved. There are 12 residues in the CDR3. V was cut by 8 bases and J by 2 bases, with 7 bases left in between. The CDR3 DNA sequence: TGTGCCAGCGGGCGAGCTGGAAACACCATATATTTT. Protein sequence: CASGRAGNTIYF.

This clone was counted a few times. The chain couples TRBV19 to TRBJ1-5; D not certain. Germline CDR1 LNHDA, CDR2 SQIVND (reference sequence). The CDR3 is 14 amino acids. V dropped 6 bases and J dropped 2 bases, with 11 bases sitting between them. This CDR3 is CASSQERGNQPQHF. CDR3 in DNA: TGTGCCAGTAGCCAGGAGAGGGGCAATCAGCCCCAGCATTTT.

The J gene is TRBJ1-2, the V gene TRBV27, with 9 positions matching TRBD1. The V gene's germline CDR1 is MNHEY and CDR2 SMNVEV (reference sequence). The CDR3 is made up of 12 amino acids. The V gene end was trimmed by 6 bases and the J gene end by 13 bases; junction bases not matched to a gene: 9. Written as DNA, the CDR3 is TGTGCCAGCAGAGCCGAACAGGGGGCGTTCACCTTC. Protein product: CASRAEQGAFTF.

This clone turned up a few times. This chain joins TRBV21-1 and TRBJ1-5. TRBV21-1 is termed a pseudogene. CDR3 length: 19 residues. The CDR3 sequence: CASTPGPEQGGFGNQPQHF. The CDR3 region has the DNA TGTGCCAGCACCCCCGGTCCTGAGCAGGGAGGATTTGGCAATCAGCCCCAGCATTTT.

This clone came up once. The rearrangement links TRBV6-4 to TRBJ2-4, with D maybe TRBD1 (5 bases). V lost 2 bases and J lost 1, with 9 bases in between. CDR1 is MRHNA and CDR2 is SNTAGT in the germline V gene. The CDR3 has 15 residues. CDR3 nucleotides: TGTGCCAGCAGTGACGCCCCAGGGGCCAAAAACATTCAGTACTTC. This sequence encodes CASSDAPGAKNIQYF.

The CDR3 sequence: CASSIWGQGKAGELFF. CDR3 nucleotides: TGTGCCAGTAGTATCTGGGGACAGGGAAAGGCCGGGGAGCTGTTTTTT. The J gene is TRBJ2-2, the V gene TRBV19; 9 bases are shared with TRBD1. CDR1 LNHDA and CDR2 SQIVND come from the germline V gene (reference sequence). Unmatched junction bases numbered 8, after V lost 3 bases and J lost 6 bases. The CDR3 length is 16 residues.

This chain connects TRBV30 to TRBJ2-3; 11 bases are shared with TRBD2. Germline CDR1 and CDR2: GTSNPN and SVGIG (reference sequence). This CDR3 has 15 residues. V was clipped by 5 bases and J by 3 bases; unmatched bases: 7. This CDR3 reads CAWGLAGGRTDTQYF. CDR3 DNA: TGTGCCTGGGGCCTAGCGGGGGGCAGGACAGATACGCAGTATTTT. Full variable domain (outside the CDR3, taken from reference TRBV30 and TRBJ2-3): SQTIHQWPATLVQPVGSPLSLECTVEGTSNPNLYWYRQAAGRGLQLLFYSVGIGQISSEVPQNLSASRPQDRQFILSSKKLLLSDSGFYLCAWGLAGGRTDTQYFGPGTRLTVL.

This chain connects TRBV5-1 to TRBJ1-4, with 7 bases identical to TRBD1. Germline loops: CDR1 SGHRS, CDR2 YFSETQ. J gave up 2 bases and V 4 bases, and 5 bases lay outside the gene matches. The CDR3 is 15 residues long. This chain's CDR3 is CASSRLRGTNEKLFF. CDR3 in DNA: TGCGCCAGCAGCAGGCTCAGGGGGACTAATGAAAAACTGTTTTTT.